A single TCR beta chain is shown here with its context. As yet, its antigen is unknown. Researchers secured at least one pre-ART and at least two post-ART PBMC samples from each donor. The data were taken from a study of long-term antiretroviral therapy in people with HIV. Study-wide findings and caveats: Comparison with controls showed narrower CDR3 length ranges in HIV repertoires.

Assay version v3.0 of immunoSEQ was used, and it was run at survey level. For every sample, sequencing targeted roughly 35,000-50,000 T-cell genomes. Profiling relied on immunoSEQ multiplex PCR, and the TCRdb table lists in-frame clones only, not all of them. Among 30,000 to 35,000 clones listed, approximately 85% were seen once. Germline CDR1 SGHRS, CDR2 YFSETQ. The CDR3 is made up of 16 amino acids. The V end lost 4 bases, the J end lost 0 bases, and 16 bases lay between the germline ends. This TCR derives from a man younger than 30 with HIV. The starting material was unsorted PBMCs, obtained 0.8 years before starting antiretroviral therapy. The rearrangement links TRBV5-1 to TRBJ1-2; weak D call: TRBD1 (5 bases). The CDR3 DNA reads TGCGCCAGCAGCCTCCCAGAGTCCAGGGCTAACTATGGCTACACCTTC. Its translation is CASSLPESRANYGYTF.